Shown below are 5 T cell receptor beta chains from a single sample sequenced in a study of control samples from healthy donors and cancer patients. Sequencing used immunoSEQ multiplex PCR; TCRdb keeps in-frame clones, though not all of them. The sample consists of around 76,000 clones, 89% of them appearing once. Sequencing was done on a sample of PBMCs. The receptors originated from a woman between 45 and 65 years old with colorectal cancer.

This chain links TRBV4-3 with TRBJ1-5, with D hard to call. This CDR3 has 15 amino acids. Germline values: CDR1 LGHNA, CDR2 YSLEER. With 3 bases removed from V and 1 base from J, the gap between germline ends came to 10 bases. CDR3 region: CASSQTIMSNQPQHF. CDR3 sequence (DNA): TGCGCCAGCAGCCAGACCATAATGAGCAATCAGCCCCAGCATTTT.

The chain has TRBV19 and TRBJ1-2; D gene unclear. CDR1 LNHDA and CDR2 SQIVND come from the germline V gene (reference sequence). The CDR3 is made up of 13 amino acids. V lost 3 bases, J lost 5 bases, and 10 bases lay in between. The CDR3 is CASSMVGEYGYTF. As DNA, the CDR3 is TGTGCCAGTAGTATGGTGGGAGAGTATGGCTACACCTTC.

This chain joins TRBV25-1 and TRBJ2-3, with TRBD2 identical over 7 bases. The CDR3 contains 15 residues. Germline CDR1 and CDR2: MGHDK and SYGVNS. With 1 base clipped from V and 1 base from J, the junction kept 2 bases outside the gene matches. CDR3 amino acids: CASSEWGGGTDTQYF. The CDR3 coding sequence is TGTGCCAGCAGTGAATGGGGGGGAGGCACAGATACGCAGTATTTT.

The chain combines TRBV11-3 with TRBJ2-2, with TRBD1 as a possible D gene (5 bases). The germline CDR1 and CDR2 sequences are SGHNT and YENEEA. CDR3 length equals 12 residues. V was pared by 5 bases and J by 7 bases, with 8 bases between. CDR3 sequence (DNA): TGTGCCAGCAGCCGTAGGGGCGGGGAGCTGTTTTTT. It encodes CASSRRGGELFF. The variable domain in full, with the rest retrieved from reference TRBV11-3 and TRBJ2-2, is EAGVVQSPRYKIIEKKQPVAFWCNPISGHNTLYWYLQNLGQGPELLIRYENEEAVDDSQLPKDRFSAERLKGVDSTLKIQPAELGDSAVYLCASSRRGGELFFGEGSRLTVL.

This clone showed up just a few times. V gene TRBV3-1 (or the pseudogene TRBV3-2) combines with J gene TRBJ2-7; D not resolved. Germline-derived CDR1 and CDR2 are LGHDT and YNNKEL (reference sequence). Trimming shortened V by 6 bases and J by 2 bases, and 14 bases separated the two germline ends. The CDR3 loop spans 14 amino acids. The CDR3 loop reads CASRQNLQTYEQYV. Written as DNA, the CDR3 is TGTGCCAGCAGACAAAACCTGCAGACCTACGAGCAGTACGTC.